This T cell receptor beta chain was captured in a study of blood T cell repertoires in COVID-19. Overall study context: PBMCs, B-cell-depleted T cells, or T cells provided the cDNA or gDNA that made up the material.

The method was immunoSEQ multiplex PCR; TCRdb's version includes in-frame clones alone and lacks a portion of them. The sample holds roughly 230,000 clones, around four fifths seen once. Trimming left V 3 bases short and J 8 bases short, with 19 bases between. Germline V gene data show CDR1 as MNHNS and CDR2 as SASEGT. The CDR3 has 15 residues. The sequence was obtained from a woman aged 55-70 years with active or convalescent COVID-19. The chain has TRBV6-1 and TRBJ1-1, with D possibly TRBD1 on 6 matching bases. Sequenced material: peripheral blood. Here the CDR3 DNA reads TGTGCCAGCAGTGAGGACCACTGGGGGCTTTCCGAAGCTTTCTTT. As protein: CASSEDHWGLSEAFF.